This T cell receptor beta chain was profiled in a study of cytomegalovirus exposure and HLA in healthy donors. At the level of the study: Out of a few hundred genotyped donors, approximately 84% belonged to the Caucasian-associated ancestry cluster.

PCR used 60 Vbeta primers and 13 Jbeta primers. Clones were read by immunoSEQ multiplex PCR, and TCRdb kept only the in-frame ones, dropping some. The top ten hold around 2.8% of the sample, which has about 150,000 clones, about 70% seen once. Study conclusions and caveats: Presence/absence comparisons presumed near-even sequencing depth among donors.

On this clone: Antigen unknown.

The ends lost 7 bases at V and 5 bases at J; junction bases unmatched: 7. The CDR3 runs 14 residues. CDR1 and CDR2 from the germline V gene are MNHEY and SVGAGI. This receptor was obtained from a man aged 18 to 29 in good health and CMV-seronegative. This chain links TRBV6-5 with TRBJ2-7; 11 bases map to TRBD1. The sample comprised PBMCs. The CDR3 spells CASTHWTGGDEQYF. The CDR3 region has the DNA TGTGCCAGCACTCACTGGACAGGGGGCGACGAGCAGTACTTC.